A single sample gave rise to the 9 T cell receptor beta chains below, sequenced in a study of blood T cell repertoires in COVID-19. The method was immunoSEQ multiplex PCR; TCRdb's version includes in-frame clones alone and lacks a portion of them. The sample holds fewer than 80,000 clones, about 87% seen once. The material sequenced was peripheral blood. The receptors stem from a man in his 70s with acute or convalescent COVID-19.

The chain joins TRBV27 to TRBJ1-2; possibly TRBD1 for D (6 bases). The V and J ends lost 5 bases and 3 bases respectively, with 13 bases between them. The germline gives CDR1 MNHEY, CDR2 SMNVEV (reference sequence). The CDR3 spans 14 residues. CDR3 residues: CASSRTRGHYGYTF. The CDR3 bases are TGTGCCAGCAGTCGGACCAGGGGCCACTATGGCTACACCTTC.

The chain joins TRBV28 to TRBJ2-7; the D gene is possibly TRBD2 (6 bases). The CDR3 is 16 residues long. Germline CDR1 and CDR2: MDHEN and SYDVKM. V was clipped by 7 bases and J by 0 bases, with 19 bases between them. The CDR3 coding sequence is TGTGCCAGCACCCCGGCGGGGACTTCGAGCTCCTACGAGCAGTACTTC. It codes for CASTPAGTSSSYEQYF.

The chain carries TRBV11-2 and TRBJ1-4; D remains ambiguous. CDR1 is SGHAT and CDR2 is FQNNGV in the germline V gene. CDR3 length: 16 residues. V lost 1 base and J 3 bases, leaving 12 bases between the germline ends. The CDR3 DNA sequence: TGTGCCAGCAGCTTAGCTTCCCGAGGGCCTAATGAAAAACTGTTTTTT. Protein: CASSLASRGPNEKLFF.

To note about this clone: The same CDR3 can be traced to other DNA sequences in this sample. The chain links TRBV7-2 to TRBJ2-3, with 9 bases aligning to TRBD2. V lost 1 base to trimming and J lost 0 bases; unmatched junction nucleotides: 2. The CDR3 is 16 residues long. The germline CDR1 and CDR2 sequences are SGHTA and FQGNSA. The CDR3 is CASSLVTSGSTDTQYF. CDR3 sequence (DNA): TGTGCCAGCAGCTTAGTGACTAGCGGAAGCACAGATACGCAGTATTTT.

V is TRBV28 and J is TRBJ2-7; 11 positions match TRBD2. This CDR3 region has 12 residues. The trim removed 2 bases at V and 12 bases at J, leaving 3 bases unmatched. Germline CDR1 reads MDHEN; CDR2 reads SYDVKM. The CDR3 loop reads CASSLRLAGLYF. The DNA for the CDR3 is TGTGCCAGCAGTTTACGACTAGCGGGACTGTACTTC.

This sequence joins TRBV11-2 and TRBJ2-7, with D perhaps matching TRBD2 (7 bases). The CDR3 is 14 amino acids. The germline CDR1 and CDR2 sequences are SGHAT and FQNNGV. Trimming pared 3 bases from V and 3 bases from J, leaving 12 bases between. In DNA, the CDR3 is TGTGCCAGCAGCTTGGGGGGGACACACTACGAGCAGTACTTC. Translated: CASSLGGTHYEQYF. Using reference TRBV11-2 and TRBJ2-7 for the parts outside the CDR3, the full variable domain is EAGVAQSPRYKIIEKRQSVAFWCNPISGHATLYWYQQILGQGPKLLIQFQNNGVVDDSQLPKDRFSAERLKGVDSTLKIQPAKLEDSAVYLCASSLGGTHYEQYFGPGTRLTVT.

The chain employs TRBV27 and TRBJ2-7, with 10 bases that match TRBD1. J lost 6 bases, V lost 6 bases, and 2 bases had no gene match. CDR3 length: 12 amino acids. Germline V CDR1 and CDR2: MNHEY, SMNVEV (reference sequence). CDR3 bases: TGTGCCAGCAGACGGACAGGGGGCGAGCAGTACTTC. It specifies CASRRTGGEQYF.

This clone was recorded once. This rearrangement joins TRBV5-6 to TRBJ2-7; possibly TRBD1 for D (5 bases). The CDR3 spans 15 residues. Trimming took 0 bases from V and 1 from J, leaving 11 bases between them. Germline V CDR1 and CDR2: SGHDT, YYEEEE. In nucleotides, the CDR3 is TGTGCCAGCAGCTTGGTCAGCTACAGGTCCTACGAGCAGTACTTC. Protein product: CASSLVSYRSYEQYF.

The CDR3 region has the DNA TGTGCCAGCAGTTTTCGGGACACGGTGGGGACGGGATTAGCCAAAAACATTCAGTACTTC. This sequence encodes CASSFRDTVGTGLAKNIQYF. This sequence joins TRBV28 and TRBJ2-4, with TRBD1 as a possible D gene (6 bases). The CDR3 length is 20 residues. Germline loops: CDR1 MDHEN, CDR2 SYDVKM. V lost 3 bases, J lost 0 bases, and 24 bases lay in between.